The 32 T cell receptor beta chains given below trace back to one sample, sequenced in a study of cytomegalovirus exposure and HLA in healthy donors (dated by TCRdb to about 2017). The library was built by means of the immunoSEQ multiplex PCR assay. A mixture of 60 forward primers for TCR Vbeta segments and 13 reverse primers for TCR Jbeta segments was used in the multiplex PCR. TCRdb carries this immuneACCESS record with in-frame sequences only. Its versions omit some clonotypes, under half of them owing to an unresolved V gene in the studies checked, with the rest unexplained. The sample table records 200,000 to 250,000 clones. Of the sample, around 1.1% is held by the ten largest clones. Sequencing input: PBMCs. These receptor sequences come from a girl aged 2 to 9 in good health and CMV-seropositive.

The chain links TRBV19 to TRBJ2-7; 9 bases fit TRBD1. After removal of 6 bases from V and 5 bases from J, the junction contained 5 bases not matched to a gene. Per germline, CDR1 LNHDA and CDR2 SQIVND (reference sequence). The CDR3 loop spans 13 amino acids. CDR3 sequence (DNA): TGTGCCAGTAGCGGGACAGGGTCCCACGAGCAGTACTTC. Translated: CASSGTGSHEQYF. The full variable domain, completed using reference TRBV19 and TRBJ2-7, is DGGITQSPKYLFRKEGQNVTLSCEQNLNHDAMYWYRQDPGQGLRLIYYSQIVNDFQKGDIAEGYSVSREKKESFPLTVTSAQKNPTAFYLCASSGTGSHEQYFGPGTRLTVT.

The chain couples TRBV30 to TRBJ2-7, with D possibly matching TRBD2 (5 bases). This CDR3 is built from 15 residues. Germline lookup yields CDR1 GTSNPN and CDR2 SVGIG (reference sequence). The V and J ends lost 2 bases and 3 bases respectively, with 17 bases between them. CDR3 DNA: TGTGCCTGGAGTCCCCCAGGCGGACTTAACTACGAGCAGTACTTC. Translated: CAWSPPGGLNYEQYF.

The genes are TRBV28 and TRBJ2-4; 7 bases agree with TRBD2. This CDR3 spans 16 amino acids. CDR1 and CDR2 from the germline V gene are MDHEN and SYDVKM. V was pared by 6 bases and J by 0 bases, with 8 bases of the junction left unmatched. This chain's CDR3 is CASRPLAELAKNIQYF. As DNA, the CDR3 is TGTGCCAGCAGGCCCCTAGCGGAGCTAGCCAAAAACATTCAGTACTTC.

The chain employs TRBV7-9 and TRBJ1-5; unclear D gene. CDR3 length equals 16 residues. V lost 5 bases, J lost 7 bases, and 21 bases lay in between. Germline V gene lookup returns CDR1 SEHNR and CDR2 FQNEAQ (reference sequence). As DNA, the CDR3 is TGTGCCAGCAGCCCCGTCATTCGAGGCCTCGAGCAGCCCCAGCATTTT. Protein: CASSPVIRGLEQPQHF.

The CDR3 DNA sequence: TGTGCCAGTAGCAAATATAGCGGGAGGGCCGGGAATGAGCAGTTCTTC. This translates into CASSKYSGRAGNEQFF. V usage is TRBV19 and J usage is TRBJ2-1, with 11 bases lining up with TRBD2. Per germline, CDR1 LNHDA and CDR2 SQIVND (reference sequence). CDR3 length: 16 residues. J was trimmed by 7 bases and V by 6 bases; bases with no gene match: 11.

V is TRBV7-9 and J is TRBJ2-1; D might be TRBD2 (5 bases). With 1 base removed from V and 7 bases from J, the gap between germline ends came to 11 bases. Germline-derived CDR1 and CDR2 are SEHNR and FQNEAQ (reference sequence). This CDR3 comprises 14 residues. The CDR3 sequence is CASSLDVTGNEQFF. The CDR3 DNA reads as TGTGCCAGCAGCTTAGATGTGACGGGAAATGAGCAGTTCTTC.

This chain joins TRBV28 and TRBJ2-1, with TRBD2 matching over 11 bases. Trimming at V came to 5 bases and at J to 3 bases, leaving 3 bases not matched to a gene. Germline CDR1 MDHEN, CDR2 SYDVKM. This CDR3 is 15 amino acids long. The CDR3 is CASSQGLAVYNEQFF. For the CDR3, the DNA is TGTGCCAGCAGTCAGGGACTAGCGGTCTACAATGAGCAGTTCTTC.

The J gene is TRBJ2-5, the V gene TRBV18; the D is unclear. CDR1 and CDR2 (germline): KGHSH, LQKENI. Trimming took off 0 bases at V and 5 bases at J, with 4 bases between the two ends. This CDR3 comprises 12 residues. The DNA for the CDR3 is TGTGCCAGCTCACCACCCGGGGAGACCCAGTACTTC. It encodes CASSPPGETQYF.

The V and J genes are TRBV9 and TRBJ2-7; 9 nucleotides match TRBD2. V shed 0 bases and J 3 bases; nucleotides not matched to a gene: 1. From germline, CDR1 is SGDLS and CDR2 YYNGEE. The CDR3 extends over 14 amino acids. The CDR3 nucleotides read TGTGCCAGCAGCGTAGCTAGCGGGAACTACGAGCAGTACTTC. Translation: CASSVASGNYEQYF.

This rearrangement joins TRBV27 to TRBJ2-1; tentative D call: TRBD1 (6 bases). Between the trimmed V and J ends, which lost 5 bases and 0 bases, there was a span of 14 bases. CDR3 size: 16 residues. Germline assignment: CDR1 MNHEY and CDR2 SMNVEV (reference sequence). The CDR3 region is CASSTHRVSSYNEQFF. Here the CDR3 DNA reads TGTGCCAGCAGTACCCACAGGGTCAGCTCCTACAATGAGCAGTTCTTC.

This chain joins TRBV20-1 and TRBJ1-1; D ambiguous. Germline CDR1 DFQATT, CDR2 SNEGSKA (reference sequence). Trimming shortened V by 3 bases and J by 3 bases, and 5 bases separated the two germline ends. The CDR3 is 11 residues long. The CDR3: CSAREDTEAFF. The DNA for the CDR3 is TGCAGTGCTAGGGAGGACACTGAAGCTTTCTTT.

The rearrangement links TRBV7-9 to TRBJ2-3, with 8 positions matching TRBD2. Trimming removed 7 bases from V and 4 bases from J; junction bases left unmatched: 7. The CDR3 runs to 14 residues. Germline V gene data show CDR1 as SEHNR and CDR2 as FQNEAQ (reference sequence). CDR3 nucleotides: TGTGCCAGCAAGGAAGCGGGAGCGGCAGATACGCAGTATTTT. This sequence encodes CASKEAGAADTQYF. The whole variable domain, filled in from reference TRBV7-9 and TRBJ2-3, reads DTGVSQNPRHKITKRGQNVTFRCDPISEHNRLYWYRQTLGQGPEFLTYFQNEAQLEKSRLLSDRFSAERPKGSFSTLEIQRTEQGDSAMYLCASKEAGAADTQYFGPGTRLTVL.

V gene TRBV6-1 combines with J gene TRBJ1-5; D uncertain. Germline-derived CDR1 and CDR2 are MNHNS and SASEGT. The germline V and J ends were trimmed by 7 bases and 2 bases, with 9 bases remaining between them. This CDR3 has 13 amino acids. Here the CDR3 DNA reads TGTGCCAGCACCCCCGCGGGCAATCAGCCCCAGCATTTT. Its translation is CASTPAGNQPQHF.

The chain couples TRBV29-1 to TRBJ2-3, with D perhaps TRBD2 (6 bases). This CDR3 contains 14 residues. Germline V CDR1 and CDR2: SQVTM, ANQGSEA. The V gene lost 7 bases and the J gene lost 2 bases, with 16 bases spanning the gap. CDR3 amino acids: CSADGSRNTDTQYF. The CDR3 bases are TGCAGCGCTGACGGGAGTCGGAACACAGATACGCAGTATTTT.

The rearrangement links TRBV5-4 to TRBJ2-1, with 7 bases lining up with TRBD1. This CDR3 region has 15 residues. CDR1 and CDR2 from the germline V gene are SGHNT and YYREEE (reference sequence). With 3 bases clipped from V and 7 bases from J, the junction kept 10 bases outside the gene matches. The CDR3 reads CASSWGQSPNNEQFF. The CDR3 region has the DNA TGTGCCAGCAGCTGGGGACAGTCCCCGAATAATGAGCAGTTCTTC. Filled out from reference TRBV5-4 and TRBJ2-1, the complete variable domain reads ETGVTQSPTHLIKTRGQQVTLRCSSQSGHNTVSWYQQALGQGPQFIFQYYREEENGRGNFPPRFSGLQFPNYSSELNVNALELDDSALYLCASSWGQSPNNEQFFGPGTRLTVL.

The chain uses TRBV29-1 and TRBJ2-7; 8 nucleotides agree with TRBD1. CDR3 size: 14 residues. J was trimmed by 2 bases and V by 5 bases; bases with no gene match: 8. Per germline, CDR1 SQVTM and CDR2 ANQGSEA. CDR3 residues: CSVTSQGDPYEQYF. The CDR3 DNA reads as TGCAGCGTTACATCACAGGGGGACCCCTACGAGCAGTACTTC.

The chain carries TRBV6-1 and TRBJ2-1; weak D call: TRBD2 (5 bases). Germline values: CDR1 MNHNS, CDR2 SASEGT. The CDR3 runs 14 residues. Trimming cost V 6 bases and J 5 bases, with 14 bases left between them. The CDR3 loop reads CASRGGLENNEQFF. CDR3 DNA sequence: TGTGCCAGCAGAGGTGGACTCGAAAACAATGAGCAGTTCTTC.

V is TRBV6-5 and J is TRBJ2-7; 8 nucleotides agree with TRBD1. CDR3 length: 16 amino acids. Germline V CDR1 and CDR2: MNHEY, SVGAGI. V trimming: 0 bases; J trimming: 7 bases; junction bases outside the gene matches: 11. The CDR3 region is CASSYSRQGAPWEQYF. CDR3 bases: TGTGCCAGCAGTTACTCGAGGCAGGGGGCGCCTTGGGAGCAGTACTTC.

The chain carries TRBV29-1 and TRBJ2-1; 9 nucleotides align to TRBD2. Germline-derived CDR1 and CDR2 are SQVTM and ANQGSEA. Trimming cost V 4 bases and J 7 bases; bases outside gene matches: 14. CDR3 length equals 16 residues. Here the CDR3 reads CSVVGPGTSFLNEQFF. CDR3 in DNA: TGCAGCGTTGTGGGCCCAGGGACTAGCTTTTTGAATGAGCAGTTCTTC.

CDR3: CASSGGLTDTQYF. The CDR3 coding sequence is TGTGCCAGCTCAGGGGGCCTCACAGATACGCAGTATTTT. The chain is built from TRBV5-4 and TRBJ2-3; TRBD1 matches 8 bases. Per germline, CDR1 SGHNT and CDR2 YYREEE (reference sequence). V shed 7 bases and J 2 bases; nucleotides not matched to a gene: 3. CDR3 size: 13 residues.

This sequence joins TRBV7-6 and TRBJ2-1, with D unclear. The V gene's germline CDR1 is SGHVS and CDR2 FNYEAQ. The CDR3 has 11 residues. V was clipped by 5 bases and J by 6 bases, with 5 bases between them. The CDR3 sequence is CASSDSNEQFF. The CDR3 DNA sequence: TGTGCCAGCAGCGATAGCAATGAGCAGTTCTTC. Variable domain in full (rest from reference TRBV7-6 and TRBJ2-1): GAGVSQSPRYKVTKRGQDVALRCDPISGHVSLYWYRQALGQGPEFLTYFNYEAQQDKSGLPNDRFSAERPEGSISTLTIQRTEQRDSAMYRCASSDSNEQFFGPGTRLTVL.

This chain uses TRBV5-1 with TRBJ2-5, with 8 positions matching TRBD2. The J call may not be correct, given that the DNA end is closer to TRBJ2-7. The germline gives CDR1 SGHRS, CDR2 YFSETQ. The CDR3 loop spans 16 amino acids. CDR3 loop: CASSVSSPGGTYEQYF. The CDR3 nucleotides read TGCGCCAGCAGCGTTTCCTCCCCGGGAGGGACCTACGAGCAGTACTTC.

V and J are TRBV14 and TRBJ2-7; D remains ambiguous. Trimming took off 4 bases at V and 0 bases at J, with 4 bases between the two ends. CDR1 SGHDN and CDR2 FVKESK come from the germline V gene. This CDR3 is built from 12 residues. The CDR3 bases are TGTGCCAGCAGCCGGAGCTCCTACGAGCAGTACTTC. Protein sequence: CASSRSSYEQYF.

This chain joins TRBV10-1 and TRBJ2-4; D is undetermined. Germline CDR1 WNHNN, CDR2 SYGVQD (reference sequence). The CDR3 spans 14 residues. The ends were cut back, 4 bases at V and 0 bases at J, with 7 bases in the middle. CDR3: CASSGQVAKNIQYF. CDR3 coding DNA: TGCGCCAGCAGTGGTCAGGTAGCCAAAAACATTCAGTACTTC.

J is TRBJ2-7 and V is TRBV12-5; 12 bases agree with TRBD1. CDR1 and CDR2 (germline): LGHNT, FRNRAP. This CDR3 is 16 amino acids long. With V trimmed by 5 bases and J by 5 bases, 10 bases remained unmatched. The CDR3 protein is CASGRQQGQGANEQYF. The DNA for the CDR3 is TGTGCTAGTGGTCGCCAACAGGGACAGGGGGCTAACGAGCAGTACTTC.

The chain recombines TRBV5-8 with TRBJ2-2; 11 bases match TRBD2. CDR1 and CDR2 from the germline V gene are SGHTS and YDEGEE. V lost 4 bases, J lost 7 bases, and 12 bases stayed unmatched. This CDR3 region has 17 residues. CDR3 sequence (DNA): TGTGCCAGCAGCGCGAGACTAGCGGGAACGTCTGGCGGGGAGCTGTTTTTT. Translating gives CASSARLAGTSGGELFF.

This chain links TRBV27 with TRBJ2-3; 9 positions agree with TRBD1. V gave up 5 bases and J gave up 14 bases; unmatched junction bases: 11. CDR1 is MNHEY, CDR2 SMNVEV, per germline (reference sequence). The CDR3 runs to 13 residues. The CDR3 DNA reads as TGTGCCAGCAGTGGCCAGGACAGGGGAGGTCTGTATTTT. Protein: CASSGQDRGGLYF.

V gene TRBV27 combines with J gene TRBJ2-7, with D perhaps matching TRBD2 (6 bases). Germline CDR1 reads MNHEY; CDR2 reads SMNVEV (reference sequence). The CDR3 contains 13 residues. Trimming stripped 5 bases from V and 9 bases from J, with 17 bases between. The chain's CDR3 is CASSLAGGKGQYF. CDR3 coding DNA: TGTGCCAGCAGTCTCGCCGGGGGAAAGGGGCAGTACTTC.

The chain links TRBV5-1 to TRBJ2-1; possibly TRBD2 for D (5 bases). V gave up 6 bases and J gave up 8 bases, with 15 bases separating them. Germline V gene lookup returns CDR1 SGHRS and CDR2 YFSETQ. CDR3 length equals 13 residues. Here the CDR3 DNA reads TGCGCCAGCAACTTAGGGCTGCGGGATGAGCAGTTCTTC. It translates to CASNLGLRDEQFF.

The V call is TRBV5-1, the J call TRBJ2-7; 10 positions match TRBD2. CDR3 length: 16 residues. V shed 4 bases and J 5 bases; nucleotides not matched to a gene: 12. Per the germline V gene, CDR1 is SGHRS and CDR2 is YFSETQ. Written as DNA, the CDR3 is TGCGCCAGCAGCCCCCAGGTAGCGGGAGGTCTCCACGAGCAGTACTTC. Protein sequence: CASSPQVAGGLHEQYF.

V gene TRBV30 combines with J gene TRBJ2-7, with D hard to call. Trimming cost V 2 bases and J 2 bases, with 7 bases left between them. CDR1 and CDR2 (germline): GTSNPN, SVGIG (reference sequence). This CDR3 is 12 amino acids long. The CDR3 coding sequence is TGTGCCTGGAGTCACACCCCCTACGAGCAGTACTTC. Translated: CAWSHTPYEQYF.

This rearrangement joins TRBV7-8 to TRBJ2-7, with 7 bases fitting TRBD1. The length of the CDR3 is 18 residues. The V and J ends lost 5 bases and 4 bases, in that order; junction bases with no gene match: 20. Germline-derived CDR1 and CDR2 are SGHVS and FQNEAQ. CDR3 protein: CASSLRDSPGRARYEQYF. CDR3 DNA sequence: TGTGCCAGCAGCCTTCGGGACAGCCCAGGCAGAGCGCGATACGAGCAGTACTTC.